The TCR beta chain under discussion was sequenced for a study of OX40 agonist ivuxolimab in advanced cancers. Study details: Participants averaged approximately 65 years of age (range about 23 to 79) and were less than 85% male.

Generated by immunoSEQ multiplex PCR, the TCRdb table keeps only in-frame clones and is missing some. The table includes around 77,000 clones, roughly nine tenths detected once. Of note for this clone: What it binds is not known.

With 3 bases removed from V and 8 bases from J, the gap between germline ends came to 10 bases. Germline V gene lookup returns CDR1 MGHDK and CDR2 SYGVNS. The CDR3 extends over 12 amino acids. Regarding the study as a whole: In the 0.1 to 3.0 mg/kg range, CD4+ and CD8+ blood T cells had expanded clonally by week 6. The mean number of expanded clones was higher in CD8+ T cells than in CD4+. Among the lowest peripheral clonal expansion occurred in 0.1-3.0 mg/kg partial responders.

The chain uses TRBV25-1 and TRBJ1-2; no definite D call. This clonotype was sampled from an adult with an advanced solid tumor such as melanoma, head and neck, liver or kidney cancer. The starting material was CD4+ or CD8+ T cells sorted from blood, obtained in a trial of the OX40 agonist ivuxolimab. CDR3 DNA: TGTGCCAGCAGTGATCCCGGTCGGGGCTACACCTTC. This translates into CASSDPGRGYTF.